This note documents a single T cell receptor (beta chain) sequence. CDR1 is SGHAT, CDR2 FQNNGV, per germline. V was clipped by 5 bases and J by 5 bases; unmatched bases: 4. CDR3 size: 14 residues. These data originate in a study of blood T cell repertoires in COVID-19. In the original workflow: Amplification of reference gene primers provided the estimated nucleated cell counts. Sequencing was performed with immunoSEQ multiplex PCR; in TCRdb, only in-frame clones are kept and a portion is missing. V and J calls and clone size are copied from that table; D and trimming were computed from the DNA. The sample yields over 100,000 clones, over 65% seen once.

This clonotype was sampled from a man aged 55 to 70 with acute or convalescent COVID-19. This chain uses TRBV11-2 with TRBJ2-7; the match to TRBD2 covers 12 bases. Sample: peripheral blood. This CDR3 is CASSQTSGSHEQYF. The CDR3 DNA follows: TGTGCCAGCAGCCAGACTAGCGGGAGTCACGAGCAGTACTTC.